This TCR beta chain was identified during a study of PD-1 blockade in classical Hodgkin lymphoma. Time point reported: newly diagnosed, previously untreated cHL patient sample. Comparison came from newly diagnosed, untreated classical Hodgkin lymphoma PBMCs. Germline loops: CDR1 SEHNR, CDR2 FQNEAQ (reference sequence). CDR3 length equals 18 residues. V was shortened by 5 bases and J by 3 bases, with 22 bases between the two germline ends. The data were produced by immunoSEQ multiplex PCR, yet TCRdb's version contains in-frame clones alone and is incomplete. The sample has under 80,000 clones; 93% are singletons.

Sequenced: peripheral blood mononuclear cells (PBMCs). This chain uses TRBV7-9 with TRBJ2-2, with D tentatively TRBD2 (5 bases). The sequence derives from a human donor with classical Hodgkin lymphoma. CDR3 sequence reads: CASSHSGGVQDYTGELFF. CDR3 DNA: TGTGCCAGCAGCCACAGCGGTGGTGTTCAGGATTACACCGGGGAGCTGTTTTTT.